This TCR beta chain was recovered during a study of beta chain features in type 1 diabetes. Expressed TCRB transcripts were sequenced because the entire RNA isolate underwent reverse transcription. Clones were sequenced by immunoSEQ multiplex PCR, and TCRdb holds only the in-frame ones, with some missing. Of some 240,000 clones in the sample, 15% to 20% are singletons; the top ten hold approximately 0.086%. This clone was counted a few times. What it binds is not known. Germline values: CDR1 SGHNT, CDR2 YYREEE (reference sequence). Trimming pared 0 bases from V and 4 bases from J, leaving 11 bases between. The CDR3 is 14 amino acids. Study observations and caveats: Significant though moderate, a shortening of TCRB CDR3s appeared in all four CD4+ subsets of Type 1 diabetes patients.

Sequenced input: naive CD4+ T cells from blood. The source of this sequence is a man aged 25-40 years with type 1 diabetes. The genes are TRBV5-4 and TRBJ2-7; D ambiguous. CDR3 protein: CASSLDSDNYEQYF. CDR3 DNA sequence: TGTGCCAGCAGCTTGGATAGTGATAATTACGAGCAGTACTTC.